This TCR beta chain was identified during a study of blood T cell repertoires in COVID-19. Clones were sequenced by immunoSEQ multiplex PCR, and TCRdb holds only the in-frame ones, with some missing. Of fewer than 250,000 clones in the sample, approximately 86% are singletons; the top ten hold 3.5% to 4.5%. The sequence derives from a woman aged 40 to 50 with acute COVID-19. The specimen sequenced was PBMCs or T cells enriched from blood (not recorded which).

The CDR3 sequence is CASSFTSGDFYEQYF. The CDR3, as DNA: TGTGCCAGCAGCTTCACTAGCGGGGACTTTTACGAGCAGTACTTC. This rearrangement joins TRBV11-3 to TRBJ2-7; 10 bases line up with TRBD2. The length of the CDR3 is 15 residues. CDR1 is SGHNT, CDR2 YENEEA, per germline. V dropped 3 bases and J dropped 4; count of bases not matched to a gene: 6.